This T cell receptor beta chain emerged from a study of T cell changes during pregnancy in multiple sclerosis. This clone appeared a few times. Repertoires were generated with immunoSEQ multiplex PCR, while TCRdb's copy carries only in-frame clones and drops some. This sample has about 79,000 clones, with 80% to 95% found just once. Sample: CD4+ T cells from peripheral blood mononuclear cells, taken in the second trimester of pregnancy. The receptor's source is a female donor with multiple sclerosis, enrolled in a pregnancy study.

This CDR3 reads CASSGGTDLWGYTF. The CDR3 nucleotides are TGTGCCAGCAGTGGCGGGACGGATCTCTGGGGCTACACCTTC. This rearrangement joins TRBV6-1 to TRBJ1-2; perhaps TRBD1 as D (5 bases). Germline V CDR1 and CDR2: MNHNS, SASEGT. The CDR3 contains 14 residues. V was shortened by 4 bases and J by 8 bases, with 17 bases between the two germline ends.